This T cell receptor beta chain comes out of a study of blood T cell repertoires in COVID-19. Study background: Samples of COVID-19 (acute and convalescent) were obtained from the United States, Italy and Spain. T cells, B-cell-depleted T cells, or PBMCs supplied cDNA or gDNA.

As handled by the study authors: Estimation of nucleated cell counts was performed using reference gene primer amplification. Here immunoSEQ multiplex PCR was the method, and the copy in TCRdb shows in-frame clones only, minus some. For V, J and clone size, that table is used; D and trimming come from the DNA. Here the sample spans approximately 120,000 clones, 80% to 85% being singletons. What was sequenced was peripheral blood. This TCR was recovered from a woman aged 50 to 60 with acute or convalescent COVID-19.

This CDR3 is CASGKTGSTDTQYF. CDR3 in DNA: TGTGCCAGCGGAAAGACAGGTAGCACAGATACGCAGTATTTT. The chain recombines TRBV18 with TRBJ2-3; D might be TRBD1 (6 bases). Trimming took 8 bases from V and 0 from J, leaving 12 bases between them. Germline loops: CDR1 KGHSH, CDR2 LQKENI. This CDR3 is built from 14 residues.